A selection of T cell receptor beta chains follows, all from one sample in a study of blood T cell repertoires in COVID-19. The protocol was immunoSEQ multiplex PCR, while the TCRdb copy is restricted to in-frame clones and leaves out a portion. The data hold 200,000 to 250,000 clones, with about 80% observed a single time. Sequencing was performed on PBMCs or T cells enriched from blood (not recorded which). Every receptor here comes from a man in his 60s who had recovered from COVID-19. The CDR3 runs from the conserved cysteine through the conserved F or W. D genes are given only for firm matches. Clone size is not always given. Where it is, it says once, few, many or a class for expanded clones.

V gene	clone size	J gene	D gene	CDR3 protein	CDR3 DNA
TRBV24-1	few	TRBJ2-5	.	CATSDFGQQETQYF	TGTGCCACCAGTGATTTTGGCCAGCAAGAGACCCAGTACTTC
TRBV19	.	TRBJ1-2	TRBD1	CASSIGGTGDYYGYTF	TGTGCCAGTAGTATAGGAGGGACAGGAGACTACTATGGCTACACCTTC
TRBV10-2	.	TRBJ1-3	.	CASSVNSGNTIYF	TGCGCCAGCAGTGTTAACTCTGGAAACACCATATATTTT
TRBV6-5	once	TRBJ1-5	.	CASQFFSQPQHF	TGTGCCAGCCAATTTTTTAGTCAGCCCCAGCATTTT
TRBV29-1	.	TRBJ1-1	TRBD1	CSVSDRGNTEAFF	TGCAGCGTTTCGGACAGGGGGAACACTGAAGCTTTCTTT
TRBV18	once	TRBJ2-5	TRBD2	CASSPLTSSGETQYF	TGTGCCAGCTCACCCCTGACTAGCTCGGGAGAGACCCAGTACTTC
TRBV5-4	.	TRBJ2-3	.	CASSGVSTDTQYF	TGTGCCAGCAGCGGAGTTAGCACAGATACGCAGTATTTT
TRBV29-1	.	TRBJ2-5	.	CSVRIGQGKETQYF	TGCAGCGTCCGCATAGGGCAGGGGAAAGAGACCCAGTACTTC
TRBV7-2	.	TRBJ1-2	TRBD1	CASSLVQGAFYGYTF	TGTGCCAGCAGCTTAGTACAGGGGGCATTTTATGGCTACACCTTC
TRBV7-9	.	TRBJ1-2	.	CASSLVSGIYGYTF	TGTGCCAGCAGCTTAGTTTCAGGGATCTATGGCTACACCTTC
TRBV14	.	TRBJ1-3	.	CASSQARPGGNTIYF	TGTGCCAGCAGCCAAGCGCGGCCCGGAGGAAACACCATATATTTT
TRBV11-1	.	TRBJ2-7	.	CASSLAAPSGEQYF	TGTGCCAGCAGCTTAGCGGCACCCTCGGGAGAGCAGTACTTC
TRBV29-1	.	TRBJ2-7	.	CSVGLQGGLSEQYF	TGCAGCGTTGGTTTGCAGGGCGGCCTCTCCGAGCAGTACTTC
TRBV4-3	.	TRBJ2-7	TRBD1	CASSQDLRGQGNEQYF	TGCGCCAGCAGCCAAGATTTAAGGGGACAGGGGAACGAGCAGTACTTC
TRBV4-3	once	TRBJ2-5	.	CASSQGPRVGQETQYF	TGCGCCAGCAGCCAAGGTCCCAGGGTCGGTCAAGAGACCCAGTACTTC
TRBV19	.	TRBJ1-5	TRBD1	CASSDRASNQPQHF	TGTGCCAGTTCGGACAGGGCCAGCAATCAGCCCCAGCATTTT
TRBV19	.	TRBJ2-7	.	CASSDFGGISYEQYF	TGTGCCAGTAGCGATTTCGGGGGAATCTCCTACGAGCAGTACTTC
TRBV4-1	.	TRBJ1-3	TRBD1	CASSQEMGAGQGAFGNTIYF	TGCGCCAGCAGCCAAGAAATGGGTGCAGGACAGGGGGCTTTCGGAAACACCATATATTTT
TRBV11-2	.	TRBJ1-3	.	CASSLEGASGNTIYF	TGTGCCAGCAGCTTAGAGGGGGCCTCTGGAAACACCATATATTTT
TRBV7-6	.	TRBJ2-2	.	CASSQQGTANTGELFF	TGTGCCAGCAGCCAACAGGGCACCGCGAACACCGGGGAGCTGTTTTTT
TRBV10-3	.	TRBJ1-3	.	CAIKVSSGNTIYF	TGTGCCATCAAAGTGAGCTCTGGAAACACCATATATTTT
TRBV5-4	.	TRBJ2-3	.	CASSFKQGGGSISTDTQYF	TGTGCCAGCAGCTTCAAACAGGGCGGGGGATCCATCAGCACAGATACGCAGTATTTT
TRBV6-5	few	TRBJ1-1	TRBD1	CASIPDRGLFSEAFF	TGTGCCAGCATTCCGGACAGGGGGCTGTTTTCTGAAGCTTTCTTT
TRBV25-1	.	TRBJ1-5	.	CANLPQGGWQPQHF	TGTGCCAACTTACCACAGGGCGGGTGGCAGCCCCAGCATTTT
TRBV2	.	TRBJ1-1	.	CASSITGVLTEAFF	TGTGCCAGCAGTATCACAGGAGTTCTCACTGAAGCTTTCTTT
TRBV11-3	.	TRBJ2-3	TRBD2	CASSLAGGPSTDTQYF	TGTGCCAGCAGCTTAGCGGGGGGACCGAGCACAGATACGCAGTATTTT
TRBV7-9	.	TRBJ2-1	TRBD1	CASSLRIQGDNEQFF	TGTGCCAGCAGCTTACGAATACAGGGGGACAATGAGCAGTTCTTC
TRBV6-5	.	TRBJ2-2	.	CASSYGGNTGELFF	TGTGCCAGCAGTTACGGCGGGAACACCGGGGAGCTGTTTTTT
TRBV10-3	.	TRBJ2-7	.	CAISEIGGASSYEQYF	TGTGCCATCAGTGAGATTGGCGGGGCCAGCTCCTACGAGCAGTACTTC
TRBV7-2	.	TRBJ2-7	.	CASSPQTGMYEQYF	TGTGCCAGCAGCCCTCAGACCGGGATGTACGAGCAGTACTTC
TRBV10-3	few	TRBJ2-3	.	CAIGGTDLNTQYF	TGTGCCATCGGGGGGACAGACCTAAATACGCAGTATTTT
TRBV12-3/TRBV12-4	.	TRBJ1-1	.	CASSLARRAEAFF	TGTGCCAGCAGTTTAGCGCGGAGGGCGGAGGCTTTCTTT
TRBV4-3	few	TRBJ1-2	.	CASSQDYSQDGYGYTF	TGCGCCAGCAGCCAAGATTATTCCCAGGATGGCTATGGCTACACCTTC
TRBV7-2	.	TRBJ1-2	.	CASSLAFGRSGANYGYTF	TGTGCCAGCAGCTTAGCTTTCGGCAGGTCGGGAGCTAACTATGGCTACACCTTC
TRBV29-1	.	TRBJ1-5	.	CSVREGSQPQHF	TGCAGCGTCCGGGAAGGCAGTCAGCCCCAGCATTTT
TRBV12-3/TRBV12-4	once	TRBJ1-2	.	CASNLGGHGYTF	TGTGCCAGCAATCTGGGGGGGCATGGCTACACCTTC
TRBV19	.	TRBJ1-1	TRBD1	CASSGQGFVTEAFF	TGTGCCAGTAGTGGACAGGGCTTCGTCACTGAAGCTTTCTTT
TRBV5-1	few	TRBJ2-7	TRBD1	CASSLGDRFYEQYF	TGCGCCAGCAGCTTGGGGGACAGGTTCTACGAGCAGTACTTC
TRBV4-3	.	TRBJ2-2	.	CASSQGGGNTGELFF	TGCGCCAGCAGCCAAGGGGGCGGGAACACCGGGGAGCTGTTTTTT
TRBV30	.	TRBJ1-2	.	CAWSVLGRNYGYTF	TGTGCCTGGAGTGTACTAGGGCGCAACTATGGCTACACCTTC
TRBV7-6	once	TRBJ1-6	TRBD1	CASSLVGQGAFNSPLHF	TGTGCCAGCAGCTTAGTCGGACAGGGGGCCTTTAATTCACCCCTCCACTTT
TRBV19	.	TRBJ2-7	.	CASSMYRGHIEQYF	TGTGCCAGTAGTATGTATAGGGGACACATCGAGCAGTACTTC
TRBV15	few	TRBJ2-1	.	CATSARWGRVGNEQFF	TGTGCCACCAGCGCGAGGTGGGGCAGGGTTGGCAATGAGCAGTTCTTC
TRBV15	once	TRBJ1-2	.	CATSWARDNGYTF	TGTGCCACCAGCTGGGCCAGGGATAATGGCTACACCTTC
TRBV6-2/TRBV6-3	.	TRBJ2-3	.	CASSYPLGTDTQYF	TGTGCCAGCAGTTACCCGTTAGGCACAGATACGCAGTATTTT
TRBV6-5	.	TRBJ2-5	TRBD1	CASSTQGSVQTQYF	TGTGCCAGCAGTACACAGGGGTCAGTACAGACCCAGTACTTC
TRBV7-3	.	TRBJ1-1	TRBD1	CASSSTGTGNTEAFF	TGTGCCAGCAGCTCAACCGGGACAGGGAACACTGAAGCTTTCTTT
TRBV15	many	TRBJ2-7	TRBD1	CATRKGAVSSYEQYF	TGTGCCACCAGAAAGGGGGCAGTGAGCTCCTACGAGCAGTACTTC
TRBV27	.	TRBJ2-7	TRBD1	CASSSAGQGYEQYF	TGTGCCAGCAGCTCGGCGGGACAGGGATACGAGCAGTACTTC
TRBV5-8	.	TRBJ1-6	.	CASSFGAGWNSPLHF	TGTGCCAGCAGCTTCGGCGCAGGGTGGAATTCACCCCTCCACTTT